This T cell receptor (beta chain) originates from a study of Ad26.COV2.S vaccination and SARS-CoV-2 variants. At the level of the study: Dosing was one shot or two shots 56 days apart.

Sample treatment: 15 to 20 received Ad26.COV2.S at low or high dose, single or two shots; a few received placebo; per-sample allocation not given. Day 63 following the first vaccine or placebo injection was when the samples were taken. Study results and caveats: The authors reported substantial breadth in spike-specific CD8+ and CD4+ T cell responses after vaccination.

With regard to this clone: The antigen remains undetermined.

Assay used: immunoSEQ multiplex PCR; TCRdb lists only in-frame clones, some missing. The data hold around 420,000 clones, with over 75% observed a single time. The V end was cut by 4 bases, the J end by 0 bases, with 8 bases between. The CDR3 spans 14 residues. Per germline, CDR1 SNHLY and CDR2 FYNNEI. The source material was peripheral blood, sampled in a trial of Ad26.COV2.S vaccine versus placebo. The origin of this receptor is a person aged 18-60 years who received the Ad26.COV2.S COVID-19 vaccine or a placebo. The chain recombines TRBV2 with TRBJ2-3, with a weak D call TRBD2 (5 bases). As DNA, the CDR3 is TGTGCCAGCAGTGGCGGGCAAAGCACAGATACGCAGTATTTT. Its protein is CASSGGQSTDTQYF. Full variable domain (missing parts from reference TRBV2 and TRBJ2-3): EPEVTQTPSHQVTQMGQEVILRCVPISNHLYFYWYRQILGQKVEFLVSFYNNEISEKSEIFDDQFSVERPDGSNFTLKIRSTKLEDSAMYFCASSGGQSTDTQYFGPGTRLTVL.